This TCR beta chain stems from a study of T cell repertoires in cytomegalovirus infection (dated by TCRdb to 2018 to 2020). A note on the overall study: Peptide stimulations targeted recently identified HLA-C-restricted CMV epitopes, whose presentation resists viral immunomodulation, together with well-studied HLA-B-restricted epitopes. Donor HLA type was relevant to the analysis, as public TCR beta signatures indicated carriage of CMV infection together with the matching HLA type.

The germline V gene gives CDR1 as SGHVS and CDR2 as FNYEAQ. The CDR3 contains 18 residues, cysteine and phenylalanine counted. Only CDR3 DNA remains: 54 bases, in frame from the first base. Trimming at the junction amounts to 2 bases on V and 2 bases on J, and the germline ends lie 19 bases apart. Paper-wide results and their limitations: Cumulative frequency of public TCR beta family members discriminated carriers of CMV infection plus the relevant HLA type in this cohort and an independent approximately 400-donor cohort. The ex vivo response was dominated by HLA-C-restricted CMV-specific TCR beta clonotypes, which also provided the single most frequent clonotype in two of eight donors.

The sample's treatment or condition, from its label and the paper: in vitro stimulation with specific CMV peptide epitopes to enrich CMV-specific T cells. Comments on this clonotype: It has no known antigen specificity. No much larger clone exists at a distance of one base, and base qualities are not known.

Sequencing was performed on an Illumina HiSeq 1500. The raw public data were reprocessed by TCRdb itself: fastp quality trimming at Q25, MiXCR clonotype calling, in-frame beta chains only. Each CDR3 protein gets just one entry, which takes the most common genes and DNA from the rows behind it. This sample gives roughly 990,000 distinct CDR3 sequences in total; 31% of them show up just once. Around 15% of the sample is in the top ten clones. The source is a human donor in good health (CMV status not recorded). Some clones in this sample may be carry-over from other donors' samples. Source: cultured CD8+ T cells from PBMCs, taken from culture after CMV antigen stimulation. This chain is built from TRBV7-6 and TRBJ1-3; the D gene remains uncertain. The nucleotide sequence is given as TGTGCCAGCAGCTTATATCCCTCTAATGAAGGTCCTGGAAACACCATATATTTT. Its translation reads: CASSLYPSNEGPGNTIYF.